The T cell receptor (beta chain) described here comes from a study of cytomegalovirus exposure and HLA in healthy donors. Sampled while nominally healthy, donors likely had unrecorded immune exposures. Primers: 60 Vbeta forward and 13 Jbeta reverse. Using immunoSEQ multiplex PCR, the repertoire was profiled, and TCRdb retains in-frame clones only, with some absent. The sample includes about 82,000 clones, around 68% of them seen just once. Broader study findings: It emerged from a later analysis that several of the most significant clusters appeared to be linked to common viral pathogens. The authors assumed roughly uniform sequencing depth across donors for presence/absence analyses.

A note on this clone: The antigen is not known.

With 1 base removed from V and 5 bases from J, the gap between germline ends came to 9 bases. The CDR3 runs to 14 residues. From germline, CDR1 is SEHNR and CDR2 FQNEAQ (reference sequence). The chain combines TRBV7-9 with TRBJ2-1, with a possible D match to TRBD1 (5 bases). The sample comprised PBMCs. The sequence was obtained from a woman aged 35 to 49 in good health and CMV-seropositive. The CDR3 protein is CASSLVDSHNEQFF. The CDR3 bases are TGTGCCAGCAGCTTAGTCGACAGTCACAATGAGCAGTTCTTC.